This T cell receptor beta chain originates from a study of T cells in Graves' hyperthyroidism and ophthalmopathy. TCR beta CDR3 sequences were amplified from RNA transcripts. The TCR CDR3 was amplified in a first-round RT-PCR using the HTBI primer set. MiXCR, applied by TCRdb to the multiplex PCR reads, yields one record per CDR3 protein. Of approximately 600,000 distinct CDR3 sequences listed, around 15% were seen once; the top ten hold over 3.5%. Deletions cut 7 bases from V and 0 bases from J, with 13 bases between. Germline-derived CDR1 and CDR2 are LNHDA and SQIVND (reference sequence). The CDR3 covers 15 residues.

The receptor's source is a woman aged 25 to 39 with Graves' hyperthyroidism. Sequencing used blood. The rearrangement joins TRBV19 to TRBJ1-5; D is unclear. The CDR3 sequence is CASMTGEHSNQPQHF. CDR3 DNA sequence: TGTGCCAGTATGACCGGAGAGCATAGCAATCAGCCCCAGCATTTT.